This T cell receptor (beta chain) was observed in a study of blood T cell repertoires in COVID-19. The wider study: The study drew acute and convalescent COVID-19 samples from the United States, Italy and Spain. PBMCs, B-cell-depleted T cells, or T cells were the source of the cDNA or gDNA that made up the material.

Original methodology: Amplification with reference gene primers provided the estimates of nucleated cell counts. TCRdb keeps only in-frame clones here, not all; method: immunoSEQ multiplex PCR. V, J and clone size were drawn from that table, and D and trimming were deduced from the DNA. The sample lists 300,000 or so clones, 85% to 90% occurring once. The origin of this receptor is a woman aged 40 to 50 who had recovered from COVID-19. Sequencing was done on a sample of peripheral blood.

The CDR3 loop is CASSPRDRGTGELFF. CDR3 DNA: TGCGCCAGCAGCCCCCGGGACAGGGGAACCGGGGAGCTGTTTTTT. The chain links TRBV5-1 to TRBJ2-2; 10 bases align to TRBD1. The CDR3 is made up of 15 amino acids. With 4 bases clipped from V and 5 bases from J, the junction kept 5 bases outside the gene matches. CDR1 is SGHRS and CDR2 is YFSETQ in the germline V gene. Looking up the rest from reference TRBV5-1 and TRBJ2-2 gives the full variable domain: KAGVTQTPRYLIKTRGQQVTLSCSPISGHRSVSWYQQTPGQGLQFLFEYFSETQRNKGNFPGRFSGRQFSNSRSEMNVSTLELGDSALYLCASSPRDRGTGELFFGEGSRLTVL.